What follows are 28 T cell receptor beta chains derived from one specimen sequenced in a study of shared clonotypes between healthy human individuals. Sequencing was performed with immunoSEQ multiplex PCR; in TCRdb, only in-frame clones are kept and a portion is missing. The repertoire consists of millions of clones, with approximately 90% occurring once and the leading ten covering roughly 0.14%. Input material: naive CD4+ T cells sorted from blood. Regarding subset: CD45RA+ positively selected. These TCRs come from a man aged 18-30 years in good health.

This chain uses TRBV5-6 with TRBJ1-2; D not resolved. The ends were cut back, 4 bases at V and 4 bases at J, with 14 bases in the middle. Germline values: CDR1 SGHDT, CDR2 YYEEEE. The CDR3 extends over 14 amino acids. This CDR3 is CASSPLTEFYGYTF. The CDR3 region has the DNA TGTGCCAGCAGCCCGTTGACCGAATTCTATGGCTACACCTTC.

Concerning this clone itself: At one boundary the junction diverges from the germline segment, which might be a read error. The CDR3 is CASSPQLGNTIYF. CDR3 nucleotides: TGTGCTAGCAGCCCCCAATTGGGAAACACCATATATTTT. The chain has TRBV7-7 and TRBJ1-3; D is undetermined. The CDR3 runs to 13 residues. CDR1 is SSHAT and CDR2 is FNYEAQ in the germline V gene (reference sequence).

The J gene is TRBJ2-1, the V gene TRBV27; tentative D call: TRBD2 (6 bases). CDR1 MNHEY and CDR2 SMNVEV come from the germline V gene (reference sequence). CDR3 length: 16 amino acids. V was pared by 4 bases and J by 4 bases, with 17 bases between. In DNA form, the CDR3 reads TGTGCCAGCAGTTCCCTCGCCCGGGAGAAGTACAATGAGCAGTTCTTC. Translating it yields CASSSLAREKYNEQFF.

With regard to this clone: Distinct nucleotide sequences in the sample also encode this CDR3. J is TRBJ2-1 and V is TRBV19; TRBD2 agrees at 11 bases. The CDR3 is made up of 15 amino acids. V trimming: 7 bases; J trimming: 7 bases; junction bases outside the gene matches: 9. Germline V gene data show CDR1 as LNHDA and CDR2 as SQIVND (reference sequence). The DNA of the CDR3 is TGTGCCAGTACTCCAGGGCTAGCGGGGGGTAATGAGCAGTTCTTC. It encodes CASTPGLAGGNEQFF.

V and J are TRBV7-9 and TRBJ2-2; 8 nucleotides agree with TRBD2. The V gene's germline CDR1 is SEHNR and CDR2 FQNEAQ (reference sequence). This CDR3 region has 17 residues. Trimming took 5 bases from V and 1 from J; bases not matched to a gene: 9. CDR3 region: CASSVVGAGENTGELFF. The CDR3 DNA is TGTGCCAGCAGCGTCGTGGGAGCGGGAGAGAACACCGGGGAGCTGTTTTTT.

The V and J genes are TRBV5-1 and TRBJ2-1; 9 positions match TRBD2. Germline CDR1 reads SGHRS; CDR2 reads YFSETQ. J gave up 5 bases and V 5 bases, and 8 bases lay outside the gene matches. The CDR3 sequence is 15 residues long. The CDR3 sequence: CASSFAGGPNNEQFF. CDR3 in DNA: TGCGCCAGCAGTTTCGCGGGGGGGCCAAACAATGAGCAGTTCTTC.

This chain uses TRBV6-5 with TRBJ1-2, with a possible D match to TRBD1 (6 bases). CDR1 MNHEY and CDR2 SVGAGI come from the germline V gene. Trimming pared 5 bases from V and 5 bases from J, leaving 15 bases between. CDR3 length: 14 amino acids. The CDR3 region is CASSTDSRDYGYTF. The CDR3 DNA reads as TGTGCCAGCAGTACGGACAGTCGCGATTATGGCTACACCTTC.

As to this clone: Other DNA sequences from this sample encode an identical CDR3 as well. J is TRBJ1-5 and V is TRBV18; possibly TRBD1 for D (5 bases). Germline values: CDR1 KGHSH, CDR2 LQKENI. This CDR3 has 14 amino acids. With 3 bases removed from V and 1 base from J, the gap between germline ends came to 7 bases. CDR3 nucleotide sequence: TGTGCCAGCTCACCGGGGACCAGCAATCAGCCCCAGCATTTT. This translates into CASSPGTSNQPQHF.

V gene TRBV5-1 combines with J gene TRBJ2-5; 9 bases align to TRBD1. This CDR3 spans 14 amino acids. The V and J ends lost 5 bases and 4 bases, in that order; junction bases with no gene match: 6. Germline V gene lookup returns CDR1 SGHRS and CDR2 YFSETQ. The CDR3, as DNA: TGCGCCAGCAGGTCCACAGGGGGCGTAGAGACCCAGTACTTC. As protein: CASRSTGGVETQYF.

The chain couples TRBV18 to TRBJ2-3, with 7 positions matching TRBD2. Germline trimming cut 2 bases from V and 4 bases from J; bases unmatched to any gene: 3. The CDR3 totals 14 residues. Germline lookup yields CDR1 KGHSH and CDR2 LQKENI. The CDR3 loop reads CASSPKGRADTQYF. CDR3 DNA: TGTGCCAGCTCACCAAAAGGGAGGGCAGATACGCAGTATTTT. The full variable domain, completed using reference TRBV18 and TRBJ2-3, is NAGVMQNPRHLVRRRGQEARLRCSPMKGHSHVYWYRQLPEEGLKFMVYLQKENIIDESGMPKERFSAEFPKEGPSILRIQQVVRGDSAAYFCASSPKGRADTQYFGPGTRLTVL.

J is TRBJ2-2 and V is TRBV19; tentative D call: TRBD2 (5 bases). V lost 3 bases to trimming and J lost 15 bases, with 17 bases between them. Germline CDR1 is LNHDA and CDR2 is SQIVND (reference sequence). The CDR3 totals 13 residues. This CDR3 is CASSISFEGWVFF. In DNA form, the CDR3 reads TGTGCCAGTAGTATTTCCTTCGAGGGATGGGTGTTTTTT.

The chain has TRBV19 and TRBJ1-5, with 12 bases matching TRBD1. This CDR3 region has 16 residues. Unmatched junction bases numbered 9, after V lost 5 bases and J lost 7 bases. Germline V gives CDR1 LNHDA, CDR2 SQIVND (reference sequence). The DNA of the CDR3 is TGTGCCAGTAGTCCGAGGGACAGGGGGCTGGAGCAGCCCCAGCATTTT. Protein sequence: CASSPRDRGLEQPQHF.

This chain links TRBV4-1 with TRBJ2-1; 7 bases match TRBD1. This CDR3 has 14 residues. V was pared by 1 base and J by 3 bases, with 0 bases of the junction left unmatched. In germline, CDR1 is MGHRA, CDR2 YSYEKL. The CDR3 region is CASSQGQGYNEQFF. CDR3 coding DNA: TGCGCCAGCAGCCAAGGACAGGGCTACAATGAGCAGTTCTTC.

The V and J genes are TRBV15 and TRBJ2-7, with a possible D match to TRBD1 (5 bases). The CDR3 spans 14 residues. Deletions cut 1 base from V and 0 bases from J, with 7 bases between. Germline V gene data show CDR1 as LNHNV and CDR2 as YYDKDF (reference sequence). The CDR3 spells CATSRAGASYEQYF. The CDR3 DNA reads as TGTGCCACCAGCAGAGCTGGGGCCTCCTACGAGCAGTACTTC.

As regards this clone: Possible read error: a much larger clone is one base away. The rearrangement uses TRBV28 and TRBJ2-7; 8 bases align to TRBD1. With 6 bases clipped from V and 3 bases from J, the junction kept 10 bases outside the gene matches. CDR1 is MDHEN, CDR2 SYDVKM, per germline. The CDR3 is made up of 15 amino acids. The CDR3 loop is CASSLSGTGLYEQYF. The CDR3 coding sequence is TGTGCCAGCAGCCTATCCGGGACAGGCCTCTACGAGCAGTACTTC.

The chain carries TRBV19 and TRBJ1-4, with D hard to call. From germline, CDR1 is LNHDA and CDR2 SQIVND (reference sequence). The length of the CDR3 is 16 residues. V was pared by 0 bases and J by 0 bases, with 8 bases between. The CDR3 sequence: CASSIEGSTTNEKLFF. The CDR3 DNA follows: TGTGCCAGTAGTATAGAAGGGTCTACAACTAATGAAAAACTGTTTTTT.

This chain uses TRBV11-2 with TRBJ1-2; D is ambiguous. CDR1 and CDR2 from the germline V gene are SGHAT and FQNNGV. Trimming stripped 3 bases from V and 0 bases from J, with 14 bases between. The CDR3 runs 16 residues. The CDR3 sequence is CASSLVGPTANYGYTF. In DNA, the CDR3 is TGTGCCAGCAGCTTGGTAGGCCCGACCGCTAACTATGGCTACACCTTC.

V and J are TRBV28 and TRBJ1-1; 7 positions match TRBD1. Germline V lookup: CDR1 MDHEN, CDR2 SYDVKM. Losses at the gene ends were 6 bases for V and 3 bases for J; bases not matched to a gene: 16. The CDR3 is 17 residues long. The CDR3 sequence is CASSLTRGARGDTEAFF. The CDR3 nucleotides are TGTGCCAGCAGCCTAACTCGGGGGGCCAGGGGGGACACTGAAGCTTTCTTT.

This chain connects TRBV2 to TRBJ2-7, with D hard to call. The CDR3 totals 12 residues. Germline CDR1 reads SNHLY; CDR2 reads FYNNEI. Deletions cut 6 bases from V and 3 bases from J, with 9 bases between. The CDR3 sequence: CASRRTDYEQYF. The DNA for the CDR3 is TGTGCCAGCAGAAGGACGGACTACGAGCAGTACTTC.

The V gene is TRBV9, the J gene TRBJ2-6; TRBD1 is a possible D gene (5 bases). The CDR3 has 15 amino acids. In germline, CDR1 is SGDLS, CDR2 YYNGEE. V lost 0 bases, J lost 8 bases, and 12 bases lay in between. The CDR3 here is CASSVGGKGTNVLTF. The CDR3 region has the DNA TGTGCCAGCAGCGTAGGGGGAAAGGGGACCAACGTCCTGACTTTC.

The chain combines TRBV7-9 with TRBJ2-5; D gene ambiguous. The CDR3 sequence is 12 residues long. V shed 2 bases and J shed 4 bases, with 5 bases lying between them. The germline V gene has CDR1 SEHNR and CDR2 FQNEAQ (reference sequence). This CDR3 reads CASSLWAETQYF. For the CDR3, the DNA is TGTGCCAGCAGCTTATGGGCAGAGACCCAGTACTTC. The variable domain in full, completed from reference TRBV7-9 and TRBJ2-5, reads DTGVSQNPRHKITKRGQNVTFRCDPISEHNRLYWYRQTLGQGPEFLTYFQNEAQLEKSRLLSDRFSAERPKGSFSTLEIQRTEQGDSAMYLCASSLWAETQYFGPGTRLLVL.

Note on this clone: Other DNA sequences in the same sample also yield this CDR3. The V call is TRBV5-1, the J call TRBJ2-7, with 7 bases lining up with TRBD1. The CDR3 extends over 13 amino acids. Trimming removed 5 bases from V and 2 bases from J; junction bases left unmatched: 4. Per the germline V gene, CDR1 is SGHRS and CDR2 is YFSETQ. The CDR3 DNA reads as TGCGCCAGCAGAAGGGACAGAGCCTACGAGCAGTACTTC. Its translation: CASRRDRAYEQYF.

The chain has TRBV9 and TRBJ1-3, with D maybe TRBD1 (5 bases). V dropped 0 bases and J dropped 4 bases, with 11 bases sitting between them. Germline CDR1 reads SGDLS; CDR2 reads YYNGEE. CDR3 length: 15 residues. The CDR3 sequence is CASSVDEGRGNTIYF. CDR3 coding DNA: TGTGCCAGCAGCGTAGATGAGGGGAGGGGAAACACCATATATTTT.

This rearrangement joins TRBV6-6 to TRBJ2-7; no firm D call. The CDR3 sequence is 15 residues long. The V gene lost 2 bases and the J gene lost 2 bases, with 13 bases spanning the gap. The germline V gene has CDR1 MNHNY and CDR2 SVGAGI (reference sequence). CDR3 nucleotides: TGTGCCAGCAGTTACAAGAAGGCCCCGACCTACGAGCAGTACTTC. Translating gives CASSYKKAPTYEQYF.

This clone was seen only once. The junction departs from the called germline gene at one end, perhaps through a read error. V and J are TRBV6-1 and TRBJ2-7; D gene uncertain. Germline CDR1 and CDR2: MNHNS and SASEGT. The CDR3 contains 12 residues. The CDR3 DNA is TGTGCCAGCAGTGGAGAGCTGACCCACCGAGACTTC. Amino acid sequence: CASSGELTHRDF.

This chain joins TRBV6-1 and TRBJ1-4, with 8 nucleotides matching TRBD1. CDR3 length equals 15 residues. Per germline, CDR1 MNHNS and CDR2 SASEGT. Germline trimming cut 1 base from V and 8 bases from J; bases unmatched to any gene: 6. The CDR3 bases are TGTGCCAGCAGTGAAGTTACAGGGGGAAGGGAAAAACTGTTTTTT. Protein: CASSEVTGGREKLFF.

The rearrangement links TRBV30 to TRBJ1-3; D gene uncertain. Trimming cost V 0 bases and J 1 base, with 19 bases left between them. This CDR3 spans 18 amino acids. Per the germline V gene, CDR1 is GTSNPN and CDR2 is SVGIG (reference sequence). The CDR3 DNA sequence: TGTGCCTGGAGTGTTTTGGCCTTTGGGAAGGTTTCTGGAAACACCATATATTTT. Translation gives CAWSVLAFGKVSGNTIYF. Full variable domain (outside the CDR3, taken from reference TRBV30 and TRBJ1-3): SQTIHQWPATLVQPVGSPLSLECTVEGTSNPNLYWYRQAAGRGLQLLFYSVGIGQISSEVPQNLSASRPQDRQFILSSKKLLLSDSGFYLCAWSVLAFGKVSGNTIYFGEGSWLTVV.

The V gene is TRBV5-8, the J gene TRBJ2-7, with 12 nucleotides matching TRBD1. Germline V CDR1 and CDR2: SGHTS, YDEGEE. V lost 4 bases, J lost 5 bases, and 16 bases stayed unmatched. The CDR3 is 18 residues long. The DNA for the CDR3 is TGTGCCAGCAGCCGAGGACTGGGACAGGGGGCACGAAACGACGAGCAGTACTTC. It encodes CASSRGLGQGARNDEQYF.